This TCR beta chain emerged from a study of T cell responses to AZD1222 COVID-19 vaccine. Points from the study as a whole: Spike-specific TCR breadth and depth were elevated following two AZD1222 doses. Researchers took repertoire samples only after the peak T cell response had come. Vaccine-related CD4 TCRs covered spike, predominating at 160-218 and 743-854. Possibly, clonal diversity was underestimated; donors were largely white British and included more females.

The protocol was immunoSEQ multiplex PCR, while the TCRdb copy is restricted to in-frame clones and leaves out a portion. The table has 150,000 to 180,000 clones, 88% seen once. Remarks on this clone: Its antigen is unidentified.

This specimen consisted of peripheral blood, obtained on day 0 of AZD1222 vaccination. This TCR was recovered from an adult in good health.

CDR3 nucleotide sequence: TGCGCCAGCAGCCAAGGAGACAGCGCGAGCTACACCTTC. It codes for CASSQGDSASYTF. This chain links TRBV4-1 with TRBJ1-2; a possible D gene is TRBD1 (5 bases). Germline values: CDR1 MGHRA, CDR2 YSYEKL. This CDR3 is built from 13 residues. V gave up 1 base and J gave up 9 bases, with 12 bases separating them.